The following is a T cell receptor beta chain sequence with its context. Its antigen is not yet known. No clone much larger than this one lies a single base away; base qualities are absent. This entry is derived from a study of Tregs in tolerant kidney transplant recipients (dated by TCRdb to the late 2010s). Context from the whole study: TCRbeta sequencing was used in the study to identify donor-specific regulatory T cells before combined kidney and bone marrow transplantation, and the identified cells were then tracked after transplant. In a few healthy controls, several methods of expanding Tregs specific for an allogeneic donor were compared by TCRbeta repertoire sequencing. The investigation overall reported the following: Biological reproducibility was not examined directly, but technical replication error appeared to be minimal. The most biologically relevant and donor-specific TCRbeta repertoire appeared to be identified by expanding Tregs with activated donor B cells. Because only a small number of patients were included, the study had limitations, and the results will need to be validated in larger populations as well as under other immunosuppression protocols.

Unstimulated Tregs (CD4+CD25+CD127-), CD4+ non-Tregs (CD4+CD25-), CD4 and CD8 cells were FACS-sorted from thawed PBMCs. Before Treg sorting, thawed PBMCs were rested overnight at 37°C with 200 IU/ml IL-2. Healthy control blood was obtained either as purchased buffy coats or from healthy volunteers. Healthy control blood was processed to PBMCs with a Ficoll density gradient and then cryopreserved, whereas patient PBMCs were collected both before and after transplant. Genomic DNA was extracted from sorted cells with the QIAGEN DNeasy Blood and Tissue Kit for TCRbeta CDR3 sequencing. High-throughput TCRbeta CDR3 sequencing was carried out commercially through immunoSEQ, with PCR amplification with bias correction and internal controls included. Per the original workflow: Unique productive TCRbeta sequences were defined by CDR3 nucleotide sequence where primers matched, otherwise by CDR3 amino acid sequence with Vbeta and Jbeta genes. To correct for sorting error, sequences found in more than one sorted population at a frequency ratio of 2:1 or less were discarded, and the remaining shared sequences were assigned to the population with the higher frequency. A sequence counted as donor-reactive if, in CFSE-low cells, the sequence had a frequency of at least 0.01% and was expanded at least 5-fold compared with unstimulated cells. Jensen-Shannon divergence calculated on the top 100 TCRbeta sequences ranked by frequency was used to measure repertoire divergence. For any sample with multiple sequencing runs, sorting error was corrected in each run separately before the runs were pooled. Drawn from immuneACCESS, this table holds only the in-frame rearrangements with V and J called that TCRdb kept. Clones are partly lost; checked studies trace under half to an unresolved V gene and leave the rest unexplained. That table furnishes V, J and clone size, whereas the DNA furnished D and trimming. The sample records roughly 17,000 clones, 65% to 90% of which are singletons. The top ten constitute roughly 2.7% of the sample.

The germline V gene gives CDR1 as LGHNA and CDR2 as YNFKEQ. The CDR3 numbers 17 residues from cysteine through phenylalanine. Only the CDR3 DNA stays, 51 bases, in frame from base 1. After removal of 3 bases from V and 4 bases from J, the junction retains 8 bases not matched to a gene. The sequence is built from TRBV4-2 and TRBJ2-5; 13 bases in between match TRBD2. This receptor was identified in a human donor in good health. The source material was Tregs from blood. The CDR3 region: CASSHPGTSGTGETQYF. The base sequence is TGTGCCAGCAGCCACCCTGGGACTAGCGGGACGGGAGAGACCCAGTACTTC.